The clone carrying this T cell receptor (beta chain) was seen a handful of times. As yet, its antigen is unknown. TCRdb re-called the reads through MiXCR, storing one row per CDR3 protein. The sample consists of under 850,000 distinct CDR3 sequences, less than 40% of them appearing once. The sample comes from a study of T cell repertoires in cytomegalovirus infection. Study overall: TCR beta signatures that were public indicated CMV infection and matching HLA type.

Findings and caveats of the study: Based on cumulative public TCR beta family frequency, carriers of CMV plus the relevant HLA were identified. Ex vivo, HLA-C-restricted CMV-specific TCR beta clonotypes prevailed over the rest of the response.

J was trimmed by 3 bases and V by 4 bases; bases with no gene match: 5. The germline CDR1 and CDR2 sequences are SEHNR and FQNEAQ (reference sequence). The length of the CDR3 is 16 residues. The clonotype originates from a human donor in good health (CMV status not recorded). Some clones in this sample may be carry-over from other donors' samples. The chain combines TRBV7-9 with TRBJ2-1; 11 bases agree with TRBD2. Source material: PBMCs. The CDR3 here is CASSSTSGGYYNEQFF. CDR3 bases: TGTGCCAGCAGCTCTACTAGCGGGGGCTACTACAATGAGCAGTTCTTC. Looking up the rest from reference TRBV7-9 and TRBJ2-1 gives the full variable domain: DTGVSQNPRHKITKRGQNVTFRCDPISEHNRLYWYRQTLGQGPEFLTYFQNEAQLEKSRLLSDRFSAERPKGSFSTLEIQRTEQGDSAMYLCASSSTSGGYYNEQFFGPGTRLTVL.